Sequencing of this T cell receptor beta chain was carried out in a study of blood T cell repertoires in COVID-19. The wider study: Specimens from acute and convalescent COVID-19 originated in the United States, Italy and Spain. Sample material is recorded as cDNA or gDNA derived from T cells, B-cell-depleted T cells, or PBMCs.

In the original workflow: Reference gene primer amplification in the assay estimated nucleated cell counts. Some clones are missing from TCRdb's copy, which holds only in-frame ones; the method was immunoSEQ multiplex PCR. Clone size and the V and J calls come from that table; the DNA yielded D and trimming. This sample has about 120,000 clones, with 70% to 90% found just once. Sequencing was carried out using peripheral blood. The receptor was isolated from a man between 40 and 49 years old with acute or convalescent COVID-19.

CDR3 coding DNA: TGTGCCAGCAGCTTTGGACAGACTCCATACGAGCAGTACTTC. This gives the protein CASSFGQTPYEQYF. The chain is built from TRBV9 and TRBJ2-7; D may be TRBD1 (6 bases). Germline V gene sequence: CDR1 SGDLS, CDR2 YYNGEE. CDR3 size: 14 residues. V was pared by 4 bases and J by 4 bases, with 15 bases between. Combining the CDR3 with reference TRBV9 and TRBJ2-7 gives the whole variable domain DSGVTQTPKHLITATGQRVTLRCSPRSGDLSVYWYQQSLDQGLQFLIQYYNGEERAKGNILERFSAQQFPDLHSELNLSSLELGDSALYFCASSFGQTPYEQYFGPGTRLTVT.